This TCR beta chain derives from a study of vaccination and CD4 T cells after COVID-19 (dated by TCRdb to between 2022 and 2023). With regard to the full study: SARS-CoV-2 positivity had been established in the convalescent patients by nasal swab PCR, and mild disease was recorded in about 9 of these patients and severe disease in one. The convalescent cohort included six males and four females, with two Hispanic individuals, seven Caucasians, two Asians and one multiracial person. Participants received two doses of either the Pfizer-BioNTech BNT162b2 vaccine (n=8) or the Moderna mRNA-1273 vaccine (n=2). Post-COVID blood samples from convalescent patients were collected a median of about 100 days after diagnosis, with a range of roughly 35 to 161 days. Post-vaccine blood samples were taken a median of roughly 72 days after the second vaccine dose, with a range of about 14 to 241 days. The cultures were stimulated with overlapping spike peptide pools from SARS-CoV-2 and from the common cold coronaviruses HCoV-NL63, HCoV-OC43 and HCoV-229E. As controls, cultures received a CEFX viral epitope pool (the positive control), an HIV-1 Nef peptide pool (the negative control), or no peptide at all. The spike-specific CD4+ TCR repertoire was compared before and after mRNA vaccination in approximately ten COVID-19 convalescent patients and 4 infection-naive healthy vaccine recipients.

What the authors observed across the whole study: The median count of SARS-CoV-2-reactive clonotypes went up from 21 after infection to a few dozen after vaccination, although the change was not significant. In convalescent patients, nearly all vaccine-specific clones (304 of 307) were found to be mono-reactive for SARS-CoV-2 spike rather than cross-reactive with common cold coronaviruses. The study included relatively few convalescent patients and did not analyze early timepoints after natural infection. In convalescent patients, a median around 86% of post-vaccine SARS-CoV-2-reactive clones were detected only after vaccination, and vaccine-specific priming was suggested by this finding.

A remark on this clonotype: What antigen it recognizes has not been identified. Base quality data are lacking; no much larger clone is found one base away.

According to the germline V gene (reference sequence), CDR1 reads GTSNPN and CDR2 reads SVGIG. From cysteine to phenylalanine, the CDR3 is 17 amino acids long. The entry retains the CDR3 DNA only, 51 bases that are in frame from base 1. Trimming accounts for 3 bases at V and 4 bases at J, while the number of junction bases matched to no gene is 15. Per the publication, the treatment or condition label means: approximately nine-day PBMC culture with coronavirus spike peptide pools or control peptides (ViraFEST assay). The ViraFEST assay was used in the study, in which antigen-specific T cells were expanded with peptide pools and expanded clonotypes were subsequently identified by TCR sequencing. Positive SARS-CoV-2 PCR tests in the convalescent patients dated from March to December 2020, before Alpha, Beta and Delta variants emerged in the United States. PBMCs were cultured at 1.5 million to 2.5 million per well in IMDM supplemented with approximately 5% human AB serum and 8 to 10 IU/ml IL-2, with about 11 ug/ml peptide pools added. Half of the culture medium was replaced with fresh IL-2-containing medium on days 3 and 7. Once the cells had been in culture for over nine days, the EasySep CD4+ T cell isolation kit was used to isolate CD4+ T cells by negative selection. Ficoll-Paque Plus gradient centrifugation was used to isolate PBMCs from whole blood, and the isolated PBMCs were then either used fresh or cryopreserved at -140C. Each culture condition was generally run in triplicate wells.

Library preparation used PCR. TCR sequencing of DNA from cultured CD4+ T cells used the Oncomine TCR Beta short-read assay at the Johns Hopkins FTIC core. The QIAamp micro DNA kit was used to extract genomic DNA from the cultured CD4+ T cells. Oncomine TCR Beta libraries from cultured CD4+ T cells were pooled using unique dual indexes and sequenced on an Illumina iSeq 100. As for the authors' bioinformatics: Non-productive sequences were removed, and CDR3s that did not start with C, did not end with F or W, or were shorter than 7 amino acids were discarded. Antigen-specific clonotypes were identified with the MANAFEST web application by comparing peptide-stimulated wells with reference and other culture wells. To be called positive, a clone needed an FDR below 0.05, an odds ratio above 5, and a productive frequency above 0.1% in at least two of three replicate wells. Cross-reactive clonotypes were defined as significantly expanded in both SARS-CoV-2 spike wells and at least one common cold coronavirus spike condition. Levenshtein distances (stringdist) and unrooted phylogenetic trees (ape) in R version 3.6.1 were used to assess CDR3 homology. Clones were called with MiXCR by TCRdb after fastp trimmed the public reads at Q25, and only in-frame beta chains were retained. Rows with a matching CDR3 protein are joined into one entry that keeps the most common DNA and genes. These V and J calls are TCRdb output, not the study's own analysis. This sample holds around 20,000 distinct CDR3 sequences; roughly 71% were observed only once. The ten top clones hold more than 7.5% of the sample.

Input material: CD4+ T cells from blood, cultured in vitro. The chain links TRBV30 with TRBJ2-5; 9 bases in between match TRBD2. The receptor was derived from a human donor who had recovered from COVID-19. CDR3 sequence: CAWRKLAGNNGGETQYF. The sequenced DNA is TGTGCCTGGAGAAAGCTAGCGGGAAATAACGGAGGAGAGACCCAGTACTTC.